This TCR beta chain was retrieved from a study of cytotoxic CD8 clonotypes in ibrutinib-treated CLL. Only one count was recorded for this clone. J gave up 9 bases and V 4 bases, and 10 bases lay outside the gene matches. This CDR3 comprises 15 residues. CDR1 and CDR2 from the germline V gene are MNHEY and SVGAGI. Clones were read by immunoSEQ multiplex PCR, and TCRdb kept only the in-frame ones, dropping some. Among 55,000 to 85,000 clones, about nine tenths were seen once, and the ten largest hold 3% to 3.5%. V usage is TRBV6-5 and J usage is TRBJ2-1; 9 nucleotides match TRBD1. This sample comprised PBMCs, obtained after 12 months of ibrutinib treatment. This TCR was sampled from a human donor with chronic lymphocytic leukemia. The CDR3 sequence: CASSWDIQGASEQFF. Written as DNA, the CDR3 is TGTGCCAGCAGTTGGGACATACAGGGGGCGAGTGAGCAGTTCTTC.